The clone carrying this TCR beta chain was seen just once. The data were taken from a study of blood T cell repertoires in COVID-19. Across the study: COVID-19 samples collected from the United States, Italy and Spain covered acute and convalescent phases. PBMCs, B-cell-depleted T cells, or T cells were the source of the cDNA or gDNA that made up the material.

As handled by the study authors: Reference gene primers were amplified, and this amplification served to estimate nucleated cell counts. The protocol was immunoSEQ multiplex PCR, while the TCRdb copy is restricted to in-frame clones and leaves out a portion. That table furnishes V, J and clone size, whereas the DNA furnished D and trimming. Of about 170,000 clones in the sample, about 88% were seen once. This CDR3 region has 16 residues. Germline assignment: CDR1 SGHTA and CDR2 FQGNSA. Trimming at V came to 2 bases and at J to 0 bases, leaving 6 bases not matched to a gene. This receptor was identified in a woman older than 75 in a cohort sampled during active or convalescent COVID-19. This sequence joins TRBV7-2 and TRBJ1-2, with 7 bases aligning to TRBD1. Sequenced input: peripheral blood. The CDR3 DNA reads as TGTGCCAGCAGCTTATTGCAGGGGGTCTCTAACTATGGCTACACCTTC. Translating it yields CASSLLQGVSNYGYTF.